The clone carrying this T cell receptor beta chain was counted a few times. Germline V gene sequence: CDR1 SQVTM, CDR2 ANQGSEA. The ends lost 0 bases at V and 5 bases at J; junction bases unmatched: 6. The CDR3 has 14 amino acids. Original methodology: Reference gene primer amplification yielded estimated nucleated cell counts. TCRdb's table, derived via immunoSEQ multiplex PCR, lists solely in-frame clones and lacks some. D and trimming come from the DNA, and the V and J calls and clone size come from that table. The sample consists of some 67,000 clones, around 87% of them appearing once. The data stem from a study of blood T cell repertoires in COVID-19. Study overall: Some COVID-19 samples were acute and others convalescent; all came from the United States, Italy and Spain. Sources were T cells, B-cell-depleted T cells, or PBMCs; the material itself was cDNA or gDNA.

Sequencing was performed on peripheral blood. The origin of this receptor is a man aged 50-60 years with active COVID-19. The chain uses TRBV29-1 and TRBJ2-7; TRBD1 aligns across 8 bases. This CDR3 reads CSVEERGQGDEQYF. The CDR3, as DNA: TGCAGCGTTGAAGAAAGAGGACAGGGAGACGAGCAGTACTTC.